The 32 T cell receptor beta chains below were found in one sample sequenced in a study of cytomegalovirus exposure and HLA in healthy donors. Use of 60 Vbeta and 13 Jbeta primers characterized the PCR. Assay used: immunoSEQ multiplex PCR; TCRdb lists only in-frame clones, some missing. Seen here are about 140,000 clones, roughly two thirds observed once, and the top ten hold approximately 1.8%. The source material was PBMCs. The receptors stem from a male donor in good health and CMV-seronegative.

The chain links TRBV14 to TRBJ2-7; D ambiguous. This CDR3 has 13 amino acids. Per germline, CDR1 SGHDN and CDR2 FVKESK. Trimming removed 1 base from V and 6 bases from J, with 10 bases in between. For the CDR3, the DNA is TGTGCCAGCAGCCAAGTCCAGGTTGGCGAGCAGTACTTC. It codes for CASSQVQVGEQYF.

This clone occurred once. The genes are TRBV5-5 and TRBJ2-7; 9 bases match TRBD1. Per germline, CDR1 SGHKS and CDR2 YYEKEE (reference sequence). The CDR3 is 15 residues long. The V and J ends lost 5 bases and 4 bases, in that order; junction bases with no gene match: 10. The CDR3 sequence is CASSPTGGAEYEQYF. The CDR3 DNA reads as TGTGCCAGCAGTCCTACAGGGGGCGCAGAATACGAGCAGTACTTC.

The rearrangement links TRBV7-3 to TRBJ1-6, with unresolved D. The germline V and J ends were trimmed by 5 bases and 6 bases, with 8 bases remaining between them. CDR1 is SGHTA and CDR2 is FQGTGA in the germline V gene. The CDR3 is 13 residues long. The CDR3 bases are TGTGCCAGCAGCCTTGAACTTAATTCACCCCTCCACTTT. This sequence encodes CASSLELNSPLHF.

This clone came up a few times. At the DNA level, this CDR3 is encoded by other sequences in the same sample as well. The V call is TRBV18, the J call TRBJ1-1; the D is unclear. Germline CDR1 reads KGHSH; CDR2 reads LQKENI. Trimming shortened V by 2 bases and J by 1 base, and 8 bases separated the two germline ends. The CDR3 runs to 14 residues. The CDR3 region is CASSPSTANTEAFF. In nucleotides, the CDR3 is TGTGCCAGCTCACCATCAACAGCGAACACTGAAGCTTTCTTT.

This chain connects TRBV5-1 to TRBJ2-3; D is undetermined. The V gene lost 0 bases and the J gene lost 2 bases, with 10 bases spanning the gap. The CDR3 extends over 15 amino acids. Germline CDR1 and CDR2: SGHRS and YFSETQ. This CDR3 reads CASSLERQDTDTQYF. In DNA, the CDR3 is TGCGCCAGCAGCTTGGAGAGACAAGACACAGATACGCAGTATTTT.

This clone was observed a handful of times. J is TRBJ2-7 and V is TRBV20-1, with unresolved D. Germline loops: CDR1 DFQATT, CDR2 SNEGSKA (reference sequence). V was trimmed by 5 bases and J by 9 bases, leaving 14 bases between them. The CDR3 has 11 amino acids. CDR3 sequence reads: CSADLNFRQYF. CDR3 DNA: TGCAGTGCTGACTTGAACTTTAGGCAGTACTTC.

This clone was detected only once. The chain links TRBV4-1 to TRBJ2-5, with D tentatively TRBD2 (5 bases). The CDR3 loop spans 13 amino acids. V was cut by 0 bases and J by 4 bases, with 6 bases left in between. The germline CDR1 and CDR2 sequences are MGHRA and YSYEKL. CDR3 coding DNA: TGCGCCAGCAGCCAAGATGGGAGAGAGACCCAGTACTTC. This translates into CASSQDGRETQYF.

The V call is TRBV7-9, the J call TRBJ2-5; D is unclear. There are 14 residues in the CDR3. Between the trimmed V and J ends, which lost 4 bases and 5 bases, there was a span of 14 bases. Germline CDR1 and CDR2: SEHNR and FQNEAQ (reference sequence). The DNA of the CDR3 is TGTGCCAGCAGCTCAACGCCAGGTCGGGAGACCCAGTACTTC. Residues: CASSSTPGRETQYF.

The chain links TRBV18 to TRBJ2-7; a weak D match, TRBD2 (5 bases). Germline values: CDR1 KGHSH, CDR2 LQKENI. The CDR3 covers 14 residues. V lost 1 base, J lost 5 bases, and 12 bases lay in between. CDR3 nucleotides: TGTGCCAGCTCACCACAAGGACTCCCAGACGAGCAGTACTTC. It specifies CASSPQGLPDEQYF.

This sequence joins TRBV5-6 and TRBJ2-3; 14 bases are shared with TRBD2. After removal of 2 bases from V and 4 bases from J, the junction contained 3 bases not matched to a gene. The CDR3 has 16 amino acids. Per germline, CDR1 SGHDT and CDR2 YYEEEE. The CDR3 DNA is TGTGCCAGCAGCTTTGTGACTAGCGGGGGGGCAGATACGCAGTATTTT. Encoded protein: CASSFVTSGGADTQYF.

Only a few counts were recorded for this clone. The same CDR3 can be traced to other DNA sequences in this sample. The rearrangement uses TRBV9 and TRBJ1-1, with D perhaps TRBD1 (5 bases). CDR3 size: 14 residues. The V gene's germline CDR1 is SGDLS and CDR2 YYNGEE. V was shortened by 4 bases and J by 3 bases, with 13 bases between the two germline ends. The CDR3 here is CASSTRQQDTEAFF. The CDR3 DNA reads as TGTGCCAGCAGCACCCGACAGCAGGACACTGAAGCTTTCTTT.

The chain couples TRBV30 to TRBJ2-7; 8 bases map to TRBD1. Germline assignment: CDR1 GTSNPN and CDR2 SVGIG (reference sequence). With 0 bases clipped from V and 5 bases from J, the junction kept 3 bases outside the gene matches. The CDR3 totals 13 residues. In DNA form, the CDR3 reads TGTGCCTGGAGTGTAGGACAGGGAAACGAGCAGTACTTC. Amino acid sequence: CAWSVGQGNEQYF.

There are a few counts of this clone. CDR3 region: CASGAGSYNEQFF. CDR3 bases: TGTGCCAGCGGGGCGGGATCCTACAATGAGCAGTTCTTC. The chain joins TRBV7-3 to TRBJ2-1, with TRBD2 as a possible D gene (6 bases). V was shortened by 8 bases and J by 1 base, with 9 bases between the two germline ends. This CDR3 has 13 amino acids. CDR1 and CDR2 from the germline V gene are SGHTA and FQGTGA.

The V and J genes are TRBV7-9 and TRBJ1-1; D unresolved. V was pared by 3 bases and J by 0 bases, with 11 bases between. Germline V CDR1 and CDR2: SEHNR, FQNEAQ (reference sequence). The CDR3 runs to 15 residues. For the CDR3, the DNA is TGTGCCAGCAGCTTGTTCGGGAGTTTGAACACTGAAGCTTTCTTT. Translated: CASSLFGSLNTEAFF.

The chain combines TRBV27 with TRBJ2-3; a possible D gene is TRBD2 (5 bases). Per germline, CDR1 MNHEY and CDR2 SMNVEV (reference sequence). V was trimmed by 1 base and J by 2 bases, leaving 10 bases between them. The CDR3 runs to 15 residues. In DNA, the CDR3 is TGTGCCAGCAGTTTATTCGGGATACTCACAGATACGCAGTATTTT. The encoded protein is CASSLFGILTDTQYF.

As to this clone: At one end the junction does not follow the germline gene, possibly because of a read error. The sample holds other DNA sequences that translate to the same CDR3. The chain recombines TRBV7-9 with TRBJ1-1, with a tentative D call TRBD1 (5 bases). Germline CDR1 and CDR2: SEHNR and FQNEAQ (reference sequence). The CDR3 is 14 amino acids. CDR3 DNA sequence: TGTGCCACCAACCGCGATCCTGTTACAGGCATCTTTAGGTTT. The encoded protein is CATNRDPVTGIFRF.

The chain employs TRBV15 and TRBJ1-5; a possible D gene is TRBD1 (6 bases). The V end was cut by 0 bases, the J end by 7 bases, with 13 bases between. CDR1 and CDR2 from the germline V gene are LNHNV and YYDKDF (reference sequence). The length of the CDR3 is 15 residues. CDR3 in amino acids: CATSRDPTGTQPQHF. The DNA for the CDR3 is TGTGCCACCAGCAGAGACCCGACAGGAACCCAGCCCCAGCATTTT. The variable domain in full, with the rest retrieved from reference TRBV15 and TRBJ1-5, is DAMVIQNPRYQVTQFGKPVTLSCSQTLNHNVMYWYQQKSSQAPKLLFHYYDKDFNNEADTPDNFQSRRPNTSFCFLDIRSPGLGDTAMYLCATSRDPTGTQPQHFGDGTRLSIL.

This chain uses TRBV2 with TRBJ2-7; 11 positions agree with TRBD1. Per germline, CDR1 SNHLY and CDR2 FYNNEI. This CDR3 spans 14 amino acids. V dropped 6 bases and J dropped 1; count of bases not matched to a gene: 2. For the CDR3, the DNA is TGTGCCAGCAGCGGACAGGGGGCTTCCTACGAGCAGTACTTC. As protein: CASSGQGASYEQYF.

The chain joins TRBV5-1 to TRBJ2-5, with 9 bases identical to TRBD1. J gave up 4 bases and V 4 bases, and 5 bases lay outside the gene matches. This CDR3 has 14 amino acids. Germline-derived CDR1 and CDR2 are SGHRS and YFSETQ. CDR3 loop: CASSETGGRETQYF. The CDR3, as DNA: TGCGCCAGCAGCGAAACAGGGGGCAGAGAGACCCAGTACTTC.

The rearrangement joins TRBV27 to TRBJ2-1; 9 bases align to TRBD1. This CDR3 contains 13 residues. The junction had 2 bases not matched to a gene; V was cut back by 4 bases and J by 7 bases. Germline lookup yields CDR1 MNHEY and CDR2 SMNVEV (reference sequence). The CDR3 sequence: CASSWDRENEQFF. The CDR3 DNA reads as TGTGCCAGCAGTTGGGACAGGGAAAATGAGCAGTTCTTC.

This chain joins TRBV11-3 and TRBJ2-1; a weak D match, TRBD2 (5 bases). V was clipped by 5 bases and J by 10 bases, with 18 bases between them. This CDR3 contains 14 residues. CDR1 and CDR2 from the germline V gene are SGHNT and YENEEA. This CDR3 reads CASSLGDFSWEQFF. The CDR3 nucleotides are TGTGCCAGCAGCCTCGGGGATTTCTCTTGGGAGCAGTTCTTC.

In the case of this clone: The CDR3 end shows no conserved phenylalanine or tryptophan, and so a read error is likely. The gene calls are TRBV4-1 and TRBJ1-6, with 7 bases fitting TRBD1. Germline-derived CDR1 and CDR2 are MGHRA and YSYEKL. The CDR3 runs 17 residues. The CDR3 DNA is TGCGCCAGCTGCCAATCGGGGACAGAATCCTATAATTCACCCCTCCACTGC. It yields the protein CASCQSGTESYNSPLHC.

V is TRBV5-1 and J is TRBJ2-3; 10 bases agree with TRBD2. The CDR3 contains 16 residues. J gave up 4 bases and V 0 bases, and 5 bases lay outside the gene matches. Germline V gene data show CDR1 as SGHRS and CDR2 as YFSETQ. CDR3: CASSLATSGVADTQYF. In nucleotides, the CDR3 is TGCGCCAGCAGCTTGGCTACTAGCGGGGTTGCAGATACGCAGTATTTT.

This chain links TRBV9 with TRBJ2-5, with 7 bases lining up with TRBD2. The CDR3 covers 16 residues. Germline CDR1 SGDLS, CDR2 YYNGEE. With 4 bases clipped from V and 4 bases from J, the junction kept 13 bases outside the gene matches. This CDR3 reads CASSSPERGPGETQYF. The CDR3 DNA sequence: TGTGCCAGCAGCTCGCCCGAGCGGGGACCGGGAGAGACCCAGTACTTC. The complete variable domain, with remaining parts taken from reference TRBV9 and TRBJ2-5, reads DSGVTQTPKHLITATGQRVTLRCSPRSGDLSVYWYQQSLDQGLQFLIQYYNGEERAKGNILERFSAQQFPDLHSELNLSSLELGDSALYFCASSSPERGPGETQYFGPGTRLLVL.

About this clone: The junction does not match germline at one end; this may be a read error. The chain has TRBV19 and TRBJ2-2; D is perhaps TRBD1 (5 bases). The germline CDR1 and CDR2 sequences are LNHDA and SQIVND (reference sequence). The CDR3 totals 13 residues. CDR3 protein: CASSLDSTGELFF. CDR3 DNA sequence: TGTGCCAGTAGTCTAGACAGCACCGGGGAGCTGTTTTTT.

Points on this clone: The junction and the germline gene differ at one end; a read error may be behind it. This chain joins TRBV10-1 and TRBJ2-7, with 8 bases matching TRBD2. Germline V gene sequence: CDR1 WNHNN, CDR2 SYGVQD (reference sequence). This CDR3 contains 15 residues. The CDR3, as DNA: TGCGCCAGAAGTGTGAAAGGACGGGGGGGCCCCGAGCAGTACTTC. This sequence encodes CARSVKGRGGPEQYF.

In this sample, this clone turned up a few times. The chain carries TRBV28 and TRBJ2-3, with 8 bases identical to TRBD2. Germline V gives CDR1 MDHEN, CDR2 SYDVKM. J lost 7 bases, V lost 4 bases, and 13 bases had no gene match. CDR3 length equals 16 residues. CDR3 nucleotides: TGTGCCAGCAGTTCCGCTACGGGGGGGGCAAAGAATACGCAGTATTTT. This translates into CASSSATGGAKNTQYF.

Only a few counts were recorded for this clone. The chain is built from TRBV11-2 and TRBJ1-5; D unclear. Germline V gives CDR1 SGHAT, CDR2 FQNNGV. Trimming removed 0 bases from V and 2 bases from J, with 8 bases in between. This CDR3 has 15 amino acids. CDR3 amino acids: CASSLDGEGNQPQHF. CDR3 nucleotide sequence: TGTGCCAGCAGCTTAGACGGGGAGGGCAATCAGCCCCAGCATTTT.

The table lists this clone with a few counts. J is TRBJ2-7 and V is TRBV6-4; TRBD1 matches 8 bases. Germline values: CDR1 MRHNA, CDR2 SNTAGT. V lost 4 bases to trimming and J lost 3 bases; unmatched junction nucleotides: 11. CDR3 length: 16 residues. The CDR3 nucleotides read TGTGCCAGCAGTGGGCAGGGGGCCATGCTTCTCTACGAGCAGTACTTC. Amino acids: CASSGQGAMLLYEQYF.

J is TRBJ1-2 and V is TRBV6-1; the match to TRBD1 covers 9 bases. The CDR3 totals 17 residues. Looked up from germline, CDR1 is MNHNS and CDR2 is SASEGT. The V gene end was trimmed by 3 bases and the J gene end by 0 bases; junction bases not matched to a gene: 8. CDR3 sequence: CASSEDRGVGANYGYTF. DNA for the CDR3: TGTGCCAGCAGTGAGGACAGGGGAGTTGGAGCTAACTATGGCTACACCTTC.

The chain recombines TRBV19 with TRBJ2-7, with 7 positions matching TRBD2. There are 17 residues in the CDR3. With V trimmed by 1 base and J by 0 bases, 9 bases remained unmatched. Germline V gene sequence: CDR1 LNHDA, CDR2 SQIVND (reference sequence). The CDR3 loop is CASSIGGSGAVSYEQYF. Here the CDR3 DNA reads TGTGCCAGTAGTATAGGGGGGAGCGGGGCCGTCTCCTACGAGCAGTACTTC. Supplemented by reference TRBV19 and TRBJ2-7, the full variable domain reads DGGITQSPKYLFRKEGQNVTLSCEQNLNHDAMYWYRQDPGQGLRLIYYSQIVNDFQKGDIAEGYSVSREKKESFPLTVTSAQKNPTAFYLCASSIGGSGAVSYEQYFGPGTRLTVT.

V and J are TRBV6-6 and TRBJ2-7, with a tentative D call TRBD2 (6 bases). The CDR3 has 15 residues. CDR1 is MNHNY and CDR2 is SVGAGI in the germline V gene (reference sequence). Trimming left V 4 bases short and J 8 bases short, with 21 bases between. CDR3: CASSSGGGPPTKQYF. In DNA form, the CDR3 reads TGTGCCAGCAGTTCCGGTGGAGGGCCCCCTACGAAGCAGTACTTC.